The entry that follows covers one T cell receptor beta chain sequence. The antigen is not known. These data are taken from a study of cytomegalovirus exposure and HLA in healthy donors. Study findings and constraints: Subsequent analysis revealed that first-cohort TCR clusters tended to co-occur in the 90 to 150 validation repertoires.

Profiling relied on immunoSEQ multiplex PCR, and the TCRdb table lists in-frame clones only, not all of them. The sample yields roughly 190,000 clones, roughly 82% seen once. Germline V gene data show CDR1 as SGHRS and CDR2 as YFSETQ. This CDR3 contains 15 residues. With 6 bases removed from V and 1 base from J, the gap between germline ends came to 15 bases. The source of this sequence is a woman younger than 30 in good health and CMV-seronegative. Sequencing was performed on PBMCs. V and J are TRBV5-1 and TRBJ2-3; D remains unclear. CDR3 region: CASTDWVTGTDTQYF. The CDR3, as DNA: TGCGCCAGCACTGATTGGGTGACTGGCACAGATACGCAGTATTTT.